These 18 T cell receptor beta chains originate from one sample sequenced in a study of identical twins. TCRdb re-called the 5' RACE reads through MiXCR, storing one row per CDR3 protein. In the table there are under 250,000 distinct CDR3 sequences, roughly a tenth of which are singletons. Sequenced material: memory (CD45RO+) T cells sorted from blood. These receptors all stem from a woman younger than 30 in good health.

The chain combines TRBV6-1 with TRBJ2-5, with 8 bases aligning to TRBD2. Germline CDR1 MNHNS, CDR2 SASEGT. V trimming: 4 bases; J trimming: 1 base; junction bases outside the gene matches: 5. The CDR3 totals 15 residues. The CDR3 loop is CASSGAGASQETQYF. DNA of the CDR3: TGTGCCAGCAGTGGAGCGGGGGCTTCCCAAGAGACCCAGTACTTC.

The chain recombines TRBV20-1 with TRBJ2-7, with D tentatively TRBD2 (5 bases). CDR3 length: 16 residues. Trimming removed 1 base from V and 0 bases from J, with 16 bases in between. CDR1 is DFQATT and CDR2 is SNEGSKA in the germline V gene (reference sequence). The DNA for the CDR3 is TGCAGTGCTAGAGGTCTAGTGGGAGCTTCCTCCTACGAGCAGTACTTC. This sequence encodes CSARGLVGASSYEQYF.

This clonotype has more than one count but fewer than ten. The chain recombines TRBV7-9 with TRBJ2-7, with D unresolved. Germline values: CDR1 SEHNR, CDR2 FQNEAQ (reference sequence). The CDR3 length is 15 residues. V was trimmed by 1 base and J by 3 bases, leaving 13 bases between them. The CDR3 here is CASSLDGLWIYEQYF. The DNA of the CDR3 is TGTGCCAGCAGCTTAGATGGTCTGTGGATCTACGAGCAGTACTTC.

This clonotype was counted many times. The rearrangement uses TRBV20-1 and TRBJ2-3; no reliable D call. Germline V gene lookup returns CDR1 DFQATT and CDR2 SNEGSKA (reference sequence). Trimming took 4 bases from V and 3 from J, leaving 11 bases between them. This CDR3 spans 13 amino acids. DNA for the CDR3: TGCAGTGCTAAGCGAGCACCGACAGATACGCAGTATTTT. It yields the protein CSAKRAPTDTQYF.

This clonotype was picked up a small number of times. The chain recombines TRBV28 with TRBJ1-1; tentatively, D is TRBD1 (5 bases). V was trimmed by 7 bases and J by 4 bases, leaving 13 bases between them. The V gene's germline CDR1 is MDHEN and CDR2 SYDVKM. CDR3 length equals 13 residues. This CDR3 is CASIGGAATEAFF. As DNA, the CDR3 is TGTGCCAGCATAGGAGGGGCAGCCACTGAAGCTTTCTTT.

This clonotype was observed a handful of times. The chain is built from TRBV4-3 and TRBJ2-2, with D possibly TRBD2 on 6 matching bases. The CDR3 contains 15 residues. Between the trimmed V and J ends, which lost 4 bases and 1 base, there was a span of 10 bases. The germline CDR1 and CDR2 sequences are LGHNA and YSLEER. The CDR3 DNA is TGCGCCAGCAGCCTTGAGCGGGTGAACACCGGGGAGCTGTTTTTT. Translated, it gives CASSLERVNTGELFF.

This clonotype was recorded a few times. V is TRBV9 and J is TRBJ2-3; unclear D gene. The V gene lost 0 bases and the J gene lost 6 bases, with 14 bases spanning the gap. Germline V gives CDR1 SGDLS, CDR2 YYNGEE. This CDR3 is 15 amino acids long. CDR3 bases: TGTGCCAGCAGCGTAGAAAGGGAACCATTGGATACGCAGTATTTT. Translating it yields CASSVEREPLDTQYF.

This chain links TRBV7-8 with TRBJ2-1; D remains unclear. The CDR3 is 12 residues long. CDR1 and CDR2 (germline): SGHVS, FQNEAQ. Trimming took off 2 bases at V and 5 bases at J, with 4 bases between the two ends. CDR3 loop: CASSLPHNEQFF. The DNA of the CDR3 is TGTGCCAGCAGCTTACCCCACAATGAGCAGTTCTTC.

CDR3 region: CASSEGLGVSGYTF. CDR3 sequence (DNA): TGTGCCAGCAGCGAAGGATTGGGGGTTTCTGGCTACACCTTC. The chain is built from TRBV3-1 and TRBJ1-2; the D gene is possibly TRBD1 (5 bases). Trimming took 5 bases from V and 7 from J, leaving 17 bases between them. The germline V gene encodes CDR1 LGHDT and CDR2 YNNKEL (reference sequence). CDR3 length: 14 amino acids.

The V gene is TRBV6-1, the J gene TRBJ1-6; a weak D match, TRBD1 (5 bases). V gave up 2 bases and J gave up 9 bases, with 11 bases separating them. The length of the CDR3 is 14 residues. Germline V gene lookup returns CDR1 MNHNS and CDR2 SASEGT. DNA of the CDR3: TGTGCCAGCAGTGAAATTAGGGGCAGTTCACCCCTCCACTTT. It codes for CASSEIRGSSPLHF.

This clonotype showed up just a few times. The V and J genes are TRBV2 and TRBJ2-7; D call uncertain. V was pared by 2 bases and J by 3 bases, with 8 bases between. The CDR3 consists of 13 residues. Germline V CDR1 and CDR2: SNHLY, FYNNEI. The CDR3 sequence: CASSEFDNYEQYF. CDR3 bases: TGTGCCAGCAGTGAATTCGATAACTACGAGCAGTACTTC. Complete variable domain (other parts from reference TRBV2 and TRBJ2-7): EPEVTQTPSHQVTQMGQEVILRCVPISNHLYFYWYRQILGQKVEFLVSFYNNEISEKSEIFDDQFSVERPDGSNFTLKIRSTKLEDSAMYFCASSEFDNYEQYFGPGTRLTVT.

The chain uses TRBV12-3 or TRBV12-4 and TRBJ2-4, with 9 bases matching TRBD2. The J segment lost 2 bases and the V segment lost 7 bases, leaving 12 bases of the junction unmatched. The CDR3 totals 17 residues. CDR3 bases: TGTGCCAGCACCCAGGGAGGGAGCGGGAGGTCCAAAAACATTCAGTACTTC. Its protein is CASTQGGSGRSKNIQYF.

In this sample, this clonotype turned up many times. The chain has TRBV6-1 and TRBJ2-2; D unclear. This CDR3 has 14 residues. The germline V gene has CDR1 MNHNS and CDR2 SASEGT. Trimming stripped 9 bases from V and 6 bases from J, with 17 bases between. The CDR3 coding sequence is TGTGCCAGTTCTGACCCTGGGTACGCCGGGGAGCTGTTTTTT. This encodes CASSDPGYAGELFF.

This clonotype appeared a few times. CDR3 amino acids: CASSFTGVGGYTF. DNA of the CDR3: TGTGCCAGCAGCTTCACAGGGGTGGGGGGCTACACCTTC. This chain connects TRBV7-2 to TRBJ1-2; 7 bases fit TRBD1. The CDR3 extends over 13 amino acids. Germline V CDR1 and CDR2: SGHTA, FQGNSA. The J segment lost 8 bases and the V segment lost 3 bases, leaving 6 bases of the junction unmatched.

Many counts were recorded for this clonotype. The V gene is TRBV20-1, the J gene TRBJ2-3, with a weak D call TRBD2 (6 bases). This CDR3 comprises 16 residues. Between the trimmed V and J ends, which lost 7 bases and 0 bases, there was a span of 20 bases. Germline CDR1 reads DFQATT; CDR2 reads SNEGSKA (reference sequence). The CDR3 reads CSGIAVPSLSTDTQYF. In nucleotides, the CDR3 is TGCAGTGGTATAGCGGTACCATCCCTTAGCACAGATACGCAGTATTTT.

This clonotype has ten or more counts. This sequence joins TRBV6-1 and TRBJ2-1; 7 nucleotides line up with TRBD1. Trimming took 3 bases from V and 7 from J; bases not matched to a gene: 9. From germline, CDR1 is MNHNS and CDR2 SASEGT. The CDR3 runs 15 residues. CDR3 sequence reads: CASSDRQGGENEQFF. For the CDR3, the DNA is TGTGCCAGCAGTGATCGACAGGGTGGGGAAAATGAGCAGTTCTTC.

The chain has TRBV20-1 and TRBJ2-3; D possibly corresponds to TRBD2 (6 bases). CDR1 DFQATT and CDR2 SNEGSKA come from the germline V gene (reference sequence). This CDR3 has 16 residues. The V end lost 0 bases, the J end lost 2 bases, and 15 bases lay between the germline ends. CDR3 protein: CSARDGTAGDTDTQYF. The CDR3 nucleotides read TGCAGTGCTAGAGATGGGACTGCCGGGGACACAGATACGCAGTATTTT.

Ten or more counts support this clonotype. The CDR3 DNA follows: TGTGCCATCAGTCCCCACCCCAAAGGGATGGCAGATACGCAGTATTTT. Translated: CAISPHPKGMADTQYF. V and J are TRBV10-3 and TRBJ2-3; D is unclear. The CDR3 is 16 amino acids. Germline-derived CDR1 and CDR2 are ENHRY and SYGVKD. The V gene lost 5 bases and the J gene lost 4 bases, with 19 bases spanning the gap.